This TCR beta chain was sequenced for a study of cytomegalovirus exposure and HLA in healthy donors. Remarks on this clone: What it binds is not known.

The CDR3 is made up of 14 amino acids. The germline CDR1 and CDR2 sequences are MDHEN and SYDVKM. Trimming left V 10 bases short and J 2 bases short, with 18 bases between. Study-level results: It was about 150 TCR beta chains that were listed as cytomegalovirus-associated.

PCR was performed using 60 Vbeta and 13 Jbeta primers. The method was immunoSEQ multiplex PCR; TCRdb's version includes in-frame clones alone and lacks a portion of them. In the table there are approximately 180,000 clones, approximately 86% of which are singletons. Sequenced: PBMCs. This receptor was identified in a woman between 18 and 30 years old in good health and CMV-seronegative. V gene TRBV28 combines with J gene TRBJ2-7; tentatively, D is TRBD1 (6 bases). CDR3 DNA sequence: TGTGCCATCATAACCACGGGACATCCCTACGAGCAGTACTTC. This sequence encodes CAIITTGHPYEQYF.